The rows below give T cell receptor beta chains drawn from one sample of a study of cytomegalovirus exposure and HLA in healthy donors. Assay used: immunoSEQ multiplex PCR; TCRdb lists only in-frame clones, some missing. Altogether about 160,000 clones are present, roughly 80% being singletons, with the ten largest covering about 0.8%. Sequenced: PBMCs. All receptors come from a woman aged 18-29 years in good health and CMV-seronegative. The CDR3 runs from the conserved cysteine through the conserved F or W. D genes are given only for firm matches. Expanded clones get a size class; other rows say once, few or many, or leave the size out.

19 TRBJ2-6 NA TRBD2 TRBV15 CATSPPGRGSISGANVLTF TGTGCCACCAGCCCCCCCGGGAGGGGCAGTATCTCTGGGGCCAACGTCCTGACTTTC
15 TRBJ2-7 NA TRBD2 TRBV6-1 CASSEARLAGGQWYF TGTGCCAGCAGTGAAGCGCGGTTAGCGGGAGGGCAGTGGTACTTC
15 TRBJ2-6 NA NA TRBV5-4 CASSLERSGANVLTF TGTGCCAGCAGCTTGGAGAGGTCCGGGGCCAACGTCCTGACTTTC
15 TRBJ1-5 NA TRBD1 TRBV19 CASSPITGGNQPQHF TGTGCCAGTTCCCCGATAACAGGGGGCAATCAGCCCCAGCATTTT
15 TRBJ1-5 NA TRBD1 TRBV2 CASSEYGQVNQPQHF TGTGCCAGCAGTGAATACGGACAGGTAAATCAGCCCCAGCATTTT
17 TRBJ2-5 NA TRBD2 TRBV2 CASSYRKSAGGKETQYF TGTGCCAGCAGTTACCGAAAGTCTGCGGGAGGTAAAGAGACCCAGTACTTC
15 TRBJ2-7 once TRBD1 TRBV5-1 CASSHLGQGAYEQYF TGCGCCAGCAGCCACCTGGGACAGGGGGCCTACGAGCAGTACTTC
13 TRBJ2-1 NA NA TRBV7-2 CASSLTPRGEQFF TGTGCCAGCAGCTTAACCCCCAGAGGGGAGCAGTTCTTC
15 TRBJ2-3 NA NA TRBV7-3 CASSLVLARTDTQYF TGTGCCAGCAGCTTAGTATTAGCGCGCACAGATACGCAGTATTTT
15 TRBJ2-7 NA TRBD2 TRBV6-1 CASSELAGSSYEQYF TGTGCCAGCAGTGAACTAGCGGGAAGCTCCTACGAGCAGTACTTC
13 TRBJ1-2 once NA TRBV6-6 CASRATVNYGYTF TGTGCCAGCAGAGCGACGGTGAACTATGGCTACACCTTC
10 TRBJ1-1 NA NA TRBV30 CAWSLQSWVF TGTGCCTGGAGCTTACAGAGTTGGGTCTTT
14 TRBJ2-2 NA NA TRBV5-1 CASSLDVSTGELFF TGCGCCAGCAGCTTGGATGTCTCGACCGGGGAGCTGTTTTTT
15 TRBJ1-5 NA NA TRBV9 CASSSGGHGSQPQHF TGTGCCAGCAGCAGTGGGGGACACGGTAGCCAGCCCCAGCATTTT
17 TRBJ2-4 NA TRBD2 TRBV11-3 CASSLEMGGRWGDIQYF TGTGCCAGCAGCTTAGAGATGGGGGGGAGGTGGGGAGACATTCAGTACTTC
14 TRBJ2-3 NA NA TRBV7-2 CASSSLARADTQYF TGTGCCAGCAGCTCGCTAGCGCGGGCAGATACGCAGTATTTT